This entry lists 15 T cell receptor beta chains sequenced from one sample in a study of blood T cells in healthy people across ages. Primed by a sample-barcoded 5' primer and a J-beta primer mix, a second PCR proceeded for about 6 to 12 cycles. TCRdb re-called the 5' RACE reads through MiXCR, storing one row per CDR3 protein. The table lists 1.5 million to 1.9 million distinct CDR3 sequences, around 40% of them singletons. Sequences were obtained from blood. The receptors were gathered from a woman between 18 and 30 years old in good health.

This chain links TRBV20-1 with TRBJ2-5; 7 bases are shared with TRBD1. TRBJ2-7 matches the DNA end more closely, so the J call is doubtful. This CDR3 spans 13 amino acids. CDR1 and CDR2 from the germline V gene are DFQATT and SNEGSKA (reference sequence). The CDR3 loop reads CSARGQGLYEQYF. CDR3 in DNA: TGCAGTGCTAGAGGACAGGGTCTCTACGAGCAGTACTTC.

This chain joins TRBV29-1 and TRBJ2-5, with D tentatively TRBD1 (5 bases). CDR1 and CDR2 (germline): SQVTM, ANQGSEA. Deletions cut 4 bases from V and 4 bases from J, with 10 bases between. CDR3 size: 12 residues. For the CDR3, the DNA is TGCAGCGTTGTAGAAGGGGTAGAGACCCAGTACTTC. Translating it yields CSVVEGVETQYF.

As regards this clonotype: Germline is not matched at one junction end, which may reflect a read error. V is TRBV6-5 and J is TRBJ2-5; D is unresolved. Germline V gives CDR1 MNHEY, CDR2 SVGAGI. The CDR3 loop spans 15 amino acids. The chain's CDR3 is CASSYSSLTQEAQYF. CDR3 nucleotide sequence: TGTGCCAGCAGTTACTCGAGCCTGACGCAAGAGGCCCAGTACTTC.

In this sample, this clonotype turned up a few times. The V and J genes are TRBV20-1 and TRBJ1-2, with D unclear. Trimming removed 0 bases from V and 4 bases from J, with 12 bases in between. Looked up from germline, CDR1 is DFQATT and CDR2 is SNEGSKA (reference sequence). The CDR3 sequence is 14 residues long. This CDR3 reads CSARDGRTGYGYTF. The CDR3 nucleotides read TGCAGTGCTAGAGATGGGAGAACCGGCTATGGCTACACCTTC.

A note on this clonotype: This clone may be a read error of a much larger clone one base away. The V call is TRBV29-1, the J call TRBJ2-5, with D possibly called TRBD1 or TRBD2 (6 bases each). Germline V gene lookup returns CDR1 SQVTM and CDR2 ANQGSEA. This CDR3 region has 15 residues. Trimming stripped 4 bases from V and 2 bases from J, with 17 bases between. CDR3 sequence: CSVAGGRGYQETQYF. DNA of the CDR3: TGCAGCGTTGCCGGGGGCAGGGGATATCAAGAGACCCAGTACTTC.

The chain employs TRBV6-1 and TRBJ1-4, with D perhaps matching TRBD1 (6 bases). Germline V gives CDR1 MNHNS, CDR2 SASEGT. Trimming removed 6 bases at V and 4 bases at J, with 12 bases between. This CDR3 region has 14 residues. CDR3 in DNA: TGTGCCAGCAGGGCTGGACAGAATAATGAAAAACTGTTTTTT. The encoded protein is CASRAGQNNEKLFF.

This sequence joins TRBV6-2 or TRBV6-3 and TRBJ2-1; 8 bases are shared with TRBD1. The germline CDR1 and CDR2 sequences are MNHEY and SVGEGT. There are 16 residues in the CDR3. Losses at the gene ends were 2 bases for V and 4 bases for J; bases not matched to a gene: 7. CDR3 sequence: CASSYQQGARYNEQFF. The CDR3 DNA sequence: TGTGCCAGCAGTTACCAGCAGGGGGCCAGGTACAATGAGCAGTTCTTC.

This chain links TRBV12-3 or TRBV12-4 with TRBJ2-4, with D uncertain. The CDR3 is 13 amino acids. The V end was cut by 10 bases, the J end by 0 bases, with 10 bases between. DNA of the CDR3: TGTGCCATCAGACCCTTAGCCAAAAACATTCAGTACTTC. Amino acid sequence: CAIRPLAKNIQYF.

The gene calls are TRBV12-3 or TRBV12-4 and TRBJ2-7; D call uncertain. The ends were cut back, 1 base at V and 3 bases at J, with 7 bases in the middle. The CDR3 has 13 amino acids. The DNA for the CDR3 is TGTGCCAGCAGTTTAGAGTACGGCTACGAGCAGTACTTC. This gives the protein CASSLEYGYEQYF.

This clonotype has only a few counts. The CDR3 sequence: CATSDPGQGFHEQYF. CDR3 nucleotides: TGTGCCACCAGTGACCCGGGACAGGGGTTCCACGAGCAGTACTTC. The rearrangement uses TRBV24-1 and TRBJ2-7; 10 bases fit TRBD1. The CDR3 is made up of 15 amino acids. Germline loops: CDR1 KGHDR, CDR2 SFDVKD. The V segment lost 4 bases and the J segment 5 bases; nucleotides outside the gene matches: 7.

This CDR3 is CASSPQRGGQDTQYF. The CDR3 DNA reads as TGTGCCAGCAGTCCTCAGCGGGGGGGCCAGGATACGCAGTATTTT. The chain links TRBV12-3 or TRBV12-4 to TRBJ2-3; 10 bases map to TRBD2. The CDR3 sequence is 15 residues long. The junction had 8 bases not matched to a gene; V was cut back by 5 bases and J by 6 bases.

This clonotype was picked up a small number of times. The rearrangement uses TRBV27 and TRBJ2-5, with a possible D match to TRBD2 (6 bases). CDR3 size: 14 residues. Looked up from germline, CDR1 is MNHEY and CDR2 is SMNVEV (reference sequence). V was cut by 5 bases and J by 4 bases, with 14 bases left in between. CDR3 in DNA: TGTGCCAGCAGTCCGGACTATGGGGGAGAGACCCAGTACTTC. It encodes CASSPDYGGETQYF.

The chain couples TRBV5-1 to TRBJ2-1; 10 nucleotides agree with TRBD2. The V gene end was trimmed by 4 bases and the J gene end by 9 bases; junction bases not matched to a gene: 13. CDR3 length equals 16 residues. The germline gives CDR1 SGHRS, CDR2 YFSETQ. The CDR3 loop reads CASSRTSGKSNPEQFF. The CDR3, as DNA: TGCGCCAGCAGCCGGACTAGCGGCAAGTCGAACCCTGAGCAGTTCTTC.

As for this clonotype: A junction boundary mismatches the germline segment, possibly from a read error. The chain carries TRBV7-3 and TRBJ2-3; D is unclear. This CDR3 is 13 amino acids long. Germline CDR1 and CDR2: SGHTA and FQGTGA. The CDR3 region is CAGSLTRTDTQYF. The CDR3 bases are TGTGCCGGCAGCTTAACCAGGACAGATACGCAGTATTTT.

The chain employs TRBV28 and TRBJ2-7; D unresolved. Germline V lookup: CDR1 MDHEN, CDR2 SYDVKM. The CDR3 contains 14 residues. Trimming removed 2 bases from V and 2 bases from J, with 10 bases in between. The CDR3 sequence is CASSLRVYPYEQYF. The CDR3 DNA sequence: TGTGCCAGCAGTTTACGGGTTTACCCCTACGAGCAGTACTTC.